The T cell receptor beta chain under discussion was sequenced for a study of cytomegalovirus exposure and HLA in healthy donors. Study observations and caveats: In a later analysis, most CMV-associated TCR beta chains appeared HLA-restricted. The likely explanation for a cluster of highly shared sequence variants was sequencing artifact.

Amplification used 60 Vbeta primers and 13 Jbeta primers. In the original processing: About 10 million shared chains were among the approximately 87 million unique TCR beta chains that a later analysis counted. Measured with immunoSEQ multiplex PCR; TCRdb has only the in-frame clones, and not every one. The DNA was the basis for D and trimming; V, J and clone size are from that table. The sample records about 96,000 clones, roughly 74% being singletons. With respect to this clone: No antigen is known for it.

This CDR3 has 15 amino acids. Germline V gives CDR1 SGHTA, CDR2 FQGNSA. Trimming removed 6 bases at V and 0 bases at J, with 11 bases between. The sample taken for sequencing was PBMCs. This TCR was sampled from a woman in her 70s in good health and CMV-seropositive. V and J are TRBV7-2 and TRBJ2-2, with D possibly matching TRBD1 (6 bases). CDR3 sequence reads: CASRPPGANTGELFF. In DNA, the CDR3 is TGTGCCAGCAGACCGCCAGGGGCGAACACCGGGGAGCTGTTTTTT.